Listed below are T cell receptor beta chains from one sample, sequenced in a study of T cell responses to AZD1222 COVID-19 vaccine. The repertoire was sequenced with immunoSEQ multiplex PCR; TCRdb's copy has only in-frame clones and lacks some. The sample lists over 75,000 clones; roughly nine tenths were seen once. Here the sequenced sample was peripheral blood, taken 28 days after the second AZD1222 dose. The receptor set was obtained from an adult who received the AZD1222 COVID-19 vaccine. The CDR3 runs from the conserved cysteine through the conserved F or W. The D gene is left open where the match is weak. Rows may omit the clone size; those that give it use once, few, many or a size class.

v_gene	j_gene	abundance	d_gene	CDR3nt	CDR3aa
TRBV19	TRBJ1-5	NA	NA	TGTGCCAGTAGTCAGGGTTGGGGCAATCAGCCCCAGCATTTT	CASSQGWGNQPQHF
TRBV7-9	TRBJ1-2	NA	NA	TGTGCCAGCAGCTTAGCAGGGCAAGGAGGCTACACCTTC	CASSLAGQGGYTF
TRBV7-9	TRBJ2-1	NA	NA	TGTGCCAGCAGCTTATCAAGGGGGGGAATCTACAATGAGCAGTTCTTC	CASSLSRGGIYNEQFF
TRBV4-1	TRBJ2-7	NA	TRBD1	TGCGCCAGCAGCCAAGATAGGACAGGGGGCGAGCAGTACTTC	CASSQDRTGGEQYF
TRBV10-3	TRBJ1-2	NA	TRBD1	TGTGCCATCAGTTTGAGGGACAGGGTTGGCTACACCTTC	CAISLRDRVGYTF
TRBV5-1	TRBJ2-1	NA	NA	TGCGCCAGCAGCTGGGTCTCGGGACTCCCTTCCAATGAGCAGTTCTTC	CASSWVSGLPSNEQFF
TRBV11-2	TRBJ1-4	once	NA	TGTGCCAGCAGCTTAAAGACTCTCCCTAGTTATGAAAAACTGTTTTTT	CASSLKTLPSYEKLFF
TRBV7-6	TRBJ2-3	NA	NA	TGTGCCAGCAGCTTAGGGCCGATGGACACAGATACGCAGTATTTT	CASSLGPMDTDTQYF
TRBV7-8	TRBJ1-5	NA	NA	TGTGCCAGCAGCTTAGGTACGGGGGGTGATCAGCCCCAGCATTTT	CASSLGTGGDQPQHF
TRBV2	TRBJ1-4	NA	NA	TGTGCCAGCGGATTGGGGCGGTCTAATGAAAAACTGTTTTTT	CASGLGRSNEKLFF
TRBV6-5	TRBJ1-4	medium-sized	NA	TGTGCCAGCAATTGGCTACAGGGAGGGAATGAAAAACTGTTTTTT	CASNWLQGGNEKLFF
TRBV6-5	TRBJ1-1	NA	NA	TGTGCCAGCAGTTACAACCTCCACACTGAAGCTTTCTTT	CASSYNLHTEAFF
TRBV7-6	TRBJ2-3	NA	NA	TGTGCCAGCAGGCGTTTTGGGGCTAGCACAGATACGCAGTATTTT	CASRRFGASTDTQYF
TRBV7-8	TRBJ1-5	NA	TRBD1	TGTGCCAGCAGCTCTTCCGCCGGGACAGGGGACAATCAGCCCCAGCATTTT	CASSSSAGTGDNQPQHF
TRBV19	TRBJ2-2	many	TRBD2	TGTGCCAGTAGCTCAGGCGGGAGCGATGTAGGGGAGCTGTTTTTT	CASSSGGSDVGELFF
TRBV5-1	TRBJ2-6	once	TRBD1	TGCGCCAGCAGCCAAAGCCGACAGGGGGCGAGCAAGAATACGAGGTCCGGGGCCAACGTCCTGACTTTC	CASSQSRQGASKNTRSGANVLTF
TRBV11-2	TRBJ1-4	NA	TRBD1	TGTGCCAGCAGCTTAGGTCTGGGACAGGGAAATGAAAAACTGTTTTTT	CASSLGLGQGNEKLFF
TRBV28	TRBJ1-1	NA	NA	TGTGCCAGCAGTTTAAACGGGGGGGGCACTGAAGCTTTCTTT	CASSLNGGGTEAFF
TRBV2	TRBJ1-2	NA	TRBD1	TGTGCCAGCAGTGCGGGACAGGCCGGGGACTACTATGGCTACACCTTC	CASSAGQAGDYYGYTF
TRBV15	TRBJ2-3	NA	TRBD2	TGTGCCACCAGCGCCGGGACTAGCGGAATCACAGATACGCAGTATTTT	CATSAGTSGITDTQYF
TRBV12-5	TRBJ1-1	NA	NA	TGTGCTAGTGGCGCCTCGGGGATTGAAGCTTTCTTT	CASGASGIEAFF
TRBV19	TRBJ2-1	NA	NA	TGTGCCAGTAGTATTTCAGGATGGCTCGAACCAGGTGAGCAGTTCTTC	CASSISGWLEPGEQFF
TRBV7-2	TRBJ1-4	NA	NA	TGTGCCAGCAGCTTAGCGGGCAAGCTCAATGAAAAACTGTTTTTT	CASSLAGKLNEKLFF
TRBV24-1	TRBJ2-7	NA	NA	TGTGCCCCCTACTTTTACAGGGACTTTGTAAGGGAGCAGTACTTC	CAPYFYRDFVREQYF
TRBV2	TRBJ2-1	NA	TRBD2	TGTGCCAGCTTACAGGGGACTAGCGGGAGGAGTGAGCAGTTCTTC	CASLQGTSGRSEQFF
TRBV6-2/TRBV6-3	TRBJ1-4	once	NA	TGTGCCAGCAGTTACTCGGGGGGACATGGTGAAAAACTGTTTTTT	CASSYSGGHGEKLFF
TRBV18	TRBJ2-5	NA	NA	TGTGCCAGCTCCCCACCGGGGTCAAGTCAAGAGACCCAGTACTTC	CASSPPGSSQETQYF